These 9 T cell receptor beta chains were all obtained from the same sample, sequenced in a study of Graves' ophthalmopathy and Graves' hyperthyroidism. Amplified material comprised TCR beta CDR3 regions derived from RNA transcripts. HTBI-primed RT-PCR formed the first round, and a multiplex PCR formed the second. One entry per CDR3 protein results from TCRdb running MiXCR on the multiplex PCR reads. The sample comprises approximately 1.2 million distinct CDR3 sequences, 35% to 40% of which are singletons, and around 10% rests with the top ten. The source material was peripheral blood or thyroid tissue (not recorded which). The receptors originated from an adult man with Graves' hyperthyroidism.

This clonotype was recorded many times. The chain links TRBV7-2 to TRBJ2-5; no clear D gene. Germline loops: CDR1 SGHTA, CDR2 FQGNSA. V was trimmed by 5 bases and J by 5 bases, leaving 12 bases between them. CDR3 length: 13 residues. This chain's CDR3 is CASSPSMGETQYF. CDR3 nucleotides: TGTGCCAGCAGCCCGTCGATGGGGGAGACCCAGTACTTC.

The chain links TRBV6-5 to TRBJ1-6; D is possibly TRBD1 (6 bases). CDR1 and CDR2 (germline): MNHEY, SVGAGI. V was clipped by 0 bases and J by 6 bases, with 12 bases between them. The length of the CDR3 is 16 residues. CDR3: CASSYSTPGVNSPLHF. CDR3 bases: TGTGCCAGCAGTTACTCGACCCCAGGGGTTAATTCACCCCTCCACTTT.

This clonotype was seen many times. V is TRBV5-1 and J is TRBJ2-7, with D perhaps given as TRBD1 or TRBD2 (7 bases each). The CDR3 extends over 13 amino acids. Deletions cut 6 bases from V and 1 base from J, with 11 bases between. Germline-derived CDR1 and CDR2 are SGHRS and YFSETQ. CDR3 in amino acids: CASTQGGSYEQYF. The DNA of the CDR3 is TGCGCCAGCACCCAGGGGGGGTCCTACGAGCAGTACTTC.

In this sample, this clonotype turned up many times. The V call is TRBV7-2, the J call TRBJ2-7, with 7 positions matching TRBD1. V shed 2 bases and J 0 bases; nucleotides not matched to a gene: 7. Germline V lookup: CDR1 SGHTA, CDR2 FQGNSA. The CDR3 runs 16 residues. CDR3 protein: CASSLPDRASSYEQYF. The CDR3 region has the DNA TGTGCCAGCAGCTTACCCGACAGGGCCAGCTCCTACGAGCAGTACTTC.

The chain is built from TRBV2 and TRBJ2-5; TRBD2 might be the D (5 bases). Germline loops: CDR1 SNHLY, CDR2 FYNNEI. V was cut by 5 bases and J by 3 bases, with 19 bases left in between. The CDR3 runs 16 residues. The CDR3 bases are TGTGCCAGCAGTCCCCCTTCACGGACGACTAAAGAGACCCAGTACTTC. It codes for CASSPPSRTTKETQYF.

This sequence joins TRBV12-3 or TRBV12-4 and TRBJ2-5; 16 bases agree with TRBD2. The CDR3 runs to 15 residues. The V and J ends lost 6 bases and 5 bases, in that order; junction bases with no gene match: 3. The CDR3 loop is CASRLGLAGGETQYF. Here the CDR3 DNA reads TGTGCCAGCAGGTTGGGACTAGCGGGGGGGGAGACCCAGTACTTC.

This chain uses TRBV5-4 with TRBJ2-2; D remains ambiguous. The CDR3 runs 15 residues. V lost 4 bases and J 5 bases, leaving 15 bases between the germline ends. Looked up from germline, CDR1 is SGHNT and CDR2 is YYREEE (reference sequence). The CDR3 reads CASSQESRSTGELFF. In DNA form, the CDR3 reads TGTGCCAGCAGCCAAGAGTCGCGGTCGACCGGGGAGCTGTTTTTT.

The chain is built from TRBV11-2 and TRBJ2-3; TRBD2 aligns across 7 bases. Germline lookup yields CDR1 SGHAT and CDR2 FQNNGV. The CDR3 contains 14 residues. V was clipped by 3 bases and J by 8 bases; unmatched bases: 8. CDR3 sequence reads: CASSLSSGPSTQYF. The CDR3, as DNA: TGTGCCAGCAGCTTGTCTAGCGGCCCCTCTACGCAGTATTTT.

The chain recombines TRBV20-1 with TRBJ1-1, with 9 nucleotides matching TRBD1. The CDR3 loop spans 14 amino acids. After removal of 3 bases from V and 6 bases from J, the junction contained 8 bases not matched to a gene. CDR1 is DFQATT and CDR2 is SNEGSKA in the germline V gene (reference sequence). Here the CDR3 DNA reads TGCAGTGCTAGCCCCGGGACAGGGAGTCCTGAAGCTTTCTTT. Its protein is CSASPGTGSPEAFF.